This is a list of T cell receptor beta chains from one sample in a study of PD-L1 blockade in urothelial cancer. Sequencing used immunoSEQ multiplex PCR; TCRdb keeps in-frame clones, though not all of them. The table includes under 50,000 clones, roughly 80% detected once. Specimen: PBMCs, collected around atezolizumab (anti-PD-L1) treatment. The receptors were gathered from a man aged 45-65 years with urothelial cancer. Each CDR3 is given with its conserved first and last residue. The D gene is left open where the match is weak. Rows may omit the clone size; those that give it use once, few, many or a size class.

j_call clone_size v_call d_call cdr3_nt cdr3_aa
TRBJ2-7 . TRBV4-1 . TGCGCCAGCAGTCAAACCGGACAATCCTACGAGCAGTACTTC CASSQTGQSYEQYF
TRBJ1-2 . TRBV5-1 TRBD1 TGCGCCAGCAGCATGACAGGGTTACAACACTATGGCTACACCTTC CASSMTGLQHYGYTF
TRBJ2-3 . TRBV6-1 . TGTGCCAGCAGGCCCCAGCGGGCTGGCACAGATACGCAGTATTTT CASRPQRAGTDTQYF
TRBJ1-2 . TRBV6-5 . TGTGCCAGCAGTTACTCGAAGGGGCGCGGCTATGGCTACACCTTC CASSYSKGRGYGYTF
TRBJ2-5 . TRBV7-7 . TGTGCTAGCAGCCCGGGTCAAACGCAAGAGACCCAGTACTTC CASSPGQTQETQYF
TRBJ2-2 few TRBV7-6 . TGTGCCAGCAGCTTAGGGCCCGGGGAGCTGTTTTTT CASSLGPGELFF
TRBJ1-5 . TRBV7-8 . TGTGCCAGCAGCCGAAGCGGGGGGAGGAATCAGCCCCAGCATTTT CASSRSGGRNQPQHF
TRBJ2-1 . TRBV7-9 . TGTGCCAGCAGCCCCGAGGGCTATGAGCAGTTCTTC CASSPEGYEQFF
TRBJ2-5 . TRBV7-2 TRBD2 TGTGCCAGCAGTCAGGGACTAGCGAACCAAGAGACCCAGTACTTC CASSQGLANQETQYF
TRBJ1-1 . TRBV7-6 . TGTGCCAGCAGCTTACTCCCCGGGAACACTGAAGCTTTCTTT CASSLLPGNTEAFF
TRBJ2-2 few TRBV7-2 . TGTGCCAGCACATGGCGGGTAACCGGGGAGCTGTTTTTT CASTWRVTGELFF
TRBJ2-2 . TRBV19 . TGTGCCAGTAGTATTGGTCGCAGGGTTAGCACCGGGGAGCTGTTTTTT CASSIGRRVSTGELFF
TRBJ2-5 . TRBV7-9 TRBD2 TGTGCCAGCAGCCCGGGGGGAGAGCGGGAGACCCAGTACTTC CASSPGGERETQYF
TRBJ1-1 . TRBV5-5 . TGTGCCAGCAGCGGATTAGACATCGACACTGAAGCTTTCTTT CASSGLDIDTEAFF
TRBJ1-2 . TRBV5-1 TRBD1 TGCGCCAGCAGCGGGTCAGGGGGCAACTATGGCTACACCTTC CASSGSGGNYGYTF
TRBJ2-1 . TRBV18 . TGTGCCAGCGGCGGGACCGTCAATTACAATGAGCAGTTCTTC CASGGTVNYNEQFF
TRBJ1-4 . TRBV9 TRBD1 TGTGCCAGCAGCCGGGACAGTCTTAATGAAAAACTGTTTTTT CASSRDSLNEKLFF
TRBJ1-1 . TRBV11-2 . TGTGCCAGCAGCTTAGATCAACAGTTTGAAGCTTTCTTT CASSLDQQFEAFF
TRBJ1-2 once TRBV27 TRBD1 TGTGCCAGCAGTTTATCTCAGGGGGGCTACTATGGCTACACCTTC CASSLSQGGYYGYTF
TRBJ2-3 . TRBV5-4 . TGTGCCAGCAGCTTGGACGGCGGGTCTACAGATACGCAGTATTTT CASSLDGGSTDTQYF
TRBJ2-7 . TRBV19 TRBD2 TGTGCCACCCGGAGCGGGAGTAACTACGAGCAGTACTTC CATRSGSNYEQYF
TRBJ2-5 . TRBV13 . TGTGCCAGCAGCTTAGGCACGCGGCAGCAAGAGACCCAGTACTTC CASSLGTRQQETQYF
TRBJ1-4 . TRBV5-4 . TGTGCCATGGCGGGGGGAGGTAATGAAAAACTGTTTTTT CAMAGGGNEKLFF
TRBJ1-4 . TRBV4-2 . TGTGCCAGCAGCCAAGGGTCTTTGGGAGGGAGGGAAAAACTGTTTTTT CASSQGSLGGREKLFF
TRBJ1-1 . TRBV27 TRBD1 TGTGCCAGCAGTTTATCGGACAGGGGAAAAGCTTTCTTT CASSLSDRGKAFF
TRBJ1-1 . TRBV7-9 . TGTGCCAGCAGCCCTACAGGGAACACTGAAGCTTTCTTT CASSPTGNTEAFF
TRBJ2-7 once TRBV28 . TGTGCCAGCAGCCTAGTTAGCGGATACGAGCAGTACTTC CASSLVSGYEQYF
TRBJ2-4 . TRBV5-1 TRBD2 TGCGCCAGCAGCCAGGGACTAGATGGGATTCCGTACTTC CASSQGLDGIPYF
TRBJ1-1 once TRBV13 . TGTGCCAGCAGCCCCAGACGGGGGGGATATGCTTTCTTT CASSPRRGGYAFF
TRBJ1-6 . TRBV18 TRBD1 TGTGCCAGCTCACAATGGACAGGGGACTCACCCCTCCACTTT CASSQWTGDSPLHF
TRBJ2-5 . TRBV4-2 TRBD2 TGTGCCAGCAGCCAAGATCTGGCGGGGGGGCATACAGAGACCCAGTACTTC CASSQDLAGGHTETQYF
TRBJ1-2 . TRBV19 . TGTGCCAGTAGTATGGCCCCAATCAATGGTTACACCTTC CASSMAPINGYTF
TRBJ2-3 . TRBV2 . TGTGCCAGCAGTCGACAGGGACTTAGCACAGATACGCAGTATTTT CASSRQGLSTDTQYF
TRBJ1-2 . TRBV18 . TGTGCCAGCTCACCACCGACACAGGGTGGCTATGGCTACACCTTC CASSPPTQGGYGYTF
TRBJ2-1 . TRBV19 . TGTGCCAGTAGTATACAGGAGGGGGCCTCTGAGCAGTTCTTC CASSIQEGASEQFF
TRBJ1-1 . TRBV6-1 TRBD1 TGTGCCAGCAGTTCGGAGCGACAGGGATCGACTGAAGCTTTCTTT CASSSERQGSTEAFF
TRBJ2-1 . TRBV5-1 TRBD2 TGCGCCAGCAGCCCCGGGACTATGTCACATGAGCAGTTCTTC CASSPGTMSHEQFF
TRBJ1-2 . TRBV14 TRBD1 TGTGCCAGCAGCCAAGGTATTCAGGGGGCCGGTGGCTACACCTTC CASSQGIQGAGGYTF
TRBJ2-5 once TRBV6-5 . TGTGCCAGCAGTTACTCGACGGGAGAGACCCAGTACTTC CASSYSTGETQYF
TRBJ1-6 . TRBV4-1 . TGCGCCAGCAGAGAACAGGAAAGCTCCTATAATTCACCCCTCCACTTT CASREQESSYNSPLHF
TRBJ1-2 once TRBV5-1 . TGCGCCAGCAGCTTCGACAGTGGGGTCTATGGCTACACCTTC CASSFDSGVYGYTF
TRBJ2-3 . TRBV19 TRBD2 TGTGCCAGTAGTCGGACTAGCGGGAGTAAGGAAGATACGCAGTATTTT CASSRTSGSKEDTQYF
TRBJ2-3 . TRBV7-3 TRBD2 TGTGCCAGCAGCCCCCTGGGCGGGGGGATCACAGATACGCAGTATTTT CASSPLGGGITDTQYF
TRBJ1-4 few TRBV21-1 . TGTGCCAGCAGCAAAAGGGCCCGGGACAGGGGGCGAATGACAACTAATGAAAAACTGTTTTTT CASSKRARDRGRMTTNEKLFF
TRBJ2-1 . TRBV29-1 . TGCAGCGTTGCACTAGTTGTCAATGAGCAGTTCTTC CSVALVVNEQFF
TRBJ1-2 . TRBV5-4 . TGTGCCAGCAGCTTGGGGCTGGGACATAATAACTATGGCTACACCTTC CASSLGLGHNNYGYTF
TRBJ2-3 . TRBV19 . TGTGCCAGTACCCCGACAGGTCTGGGCACAGATACGCAGTATTTT CASTPTGLGTDTQYF
TRBJ1-1 . TRBV10-2 TRBD1 TGCGCCAGCAGTCGACTGACAGGGGGCTCGACTGAAGCTTTCTTT CASSRLTGGSTEAFF
TRBJ1-1 . TRBV29-1 . TGCAGCGTCGAGTCGGCGGGAAGCACTGAAGCTTTCTTT CSVESAGSTEAFF
TRBJ2-2 . TRBV5-5 . TGTGCCAGCAGCCCGGTCACGAACACCGGGGAGCTGTTTTTT CASSPVTNTGELFF
TRBJ2-5 . TRBV5-3 . TGTGCCAGAAGCGCCTCGGCAGGGACAAAAGAGACCCAGTACTTC CARSASAGTKETQYF
TRBJ1-1 . TRBV27 . TGTGCCAGCAGTTTAAGGGCAGACTATAGCACTGAAGCTTTCTTT CASSLRADYSTEAFF
TRBJ2-7 . TRBV5-1 TRBD1 TGCGCCAGCAGCTTGGAGGGGACAGGGTTCTACGAGCAGTACTTC CASSLEGTGFYEQYF